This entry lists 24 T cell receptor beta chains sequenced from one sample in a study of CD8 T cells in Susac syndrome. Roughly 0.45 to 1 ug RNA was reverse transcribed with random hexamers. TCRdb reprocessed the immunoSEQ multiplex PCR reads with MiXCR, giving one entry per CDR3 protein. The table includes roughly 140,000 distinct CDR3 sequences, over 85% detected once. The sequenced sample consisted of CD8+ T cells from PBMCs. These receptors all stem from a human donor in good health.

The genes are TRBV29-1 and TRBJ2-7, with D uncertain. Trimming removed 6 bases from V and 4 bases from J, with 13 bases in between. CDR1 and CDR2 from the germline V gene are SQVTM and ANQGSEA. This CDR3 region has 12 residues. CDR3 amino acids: CSVLWAGYEQYF. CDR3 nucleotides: TGCAGCGTCCTCTGGGCCGGTTACGAGCAGTACTTC.

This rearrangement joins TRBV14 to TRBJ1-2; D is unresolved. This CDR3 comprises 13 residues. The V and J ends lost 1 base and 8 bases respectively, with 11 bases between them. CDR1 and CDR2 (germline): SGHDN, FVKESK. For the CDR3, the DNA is TGTGCCAGCAGCCAAGTCTGGACGGGAGGCTACACCTTC. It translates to CASSQVWTGGYTF.

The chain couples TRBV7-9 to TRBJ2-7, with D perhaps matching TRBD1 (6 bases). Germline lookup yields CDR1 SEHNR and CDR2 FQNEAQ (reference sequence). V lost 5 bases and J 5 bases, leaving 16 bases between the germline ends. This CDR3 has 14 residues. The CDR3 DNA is TGTGCCAGCAGCCAGACAGGAAAGGTCCACGAGCAGTACTTC. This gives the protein CASSQTGKVHEQYF.

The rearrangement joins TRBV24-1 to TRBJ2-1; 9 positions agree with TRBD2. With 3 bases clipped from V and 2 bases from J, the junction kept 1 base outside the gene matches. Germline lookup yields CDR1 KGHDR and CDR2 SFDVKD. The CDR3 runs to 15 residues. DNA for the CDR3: TGTGCCACCAGTGATCTAGCGGGGCCCTACAATGAGCAGTTCTTC. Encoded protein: CATSDLAGPYNEQFF.

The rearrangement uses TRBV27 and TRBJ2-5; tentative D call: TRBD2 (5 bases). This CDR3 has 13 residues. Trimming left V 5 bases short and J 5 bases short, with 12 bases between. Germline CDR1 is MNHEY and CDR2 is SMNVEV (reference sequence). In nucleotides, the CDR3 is TGTGCCAGCAGTCCAGCTTCGGGGGAGACCCAGTACTTC. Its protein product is CASSPASGETQYF.

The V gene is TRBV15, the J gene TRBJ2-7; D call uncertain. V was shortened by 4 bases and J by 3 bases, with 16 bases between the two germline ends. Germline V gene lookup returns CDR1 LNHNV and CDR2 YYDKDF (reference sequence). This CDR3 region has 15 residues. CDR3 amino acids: CATSMAGGTCYEQYF. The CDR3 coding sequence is TGTGCCACCAGCATGGCCGGCGGCACCTGCTACGAGCAGTACTTC.

In nucleotides, the CDR3 is TGTGCCACCAGCAGAGATCGCGATCTGGCCACAGATACGCAGTATTTT. Protein: CATSRDRDLATDTQYF. The rearrangement joins TRBV15 to TRBJ2-3; D is unclear. The germline V gene encodes CDR1 LNHNV and CDR2 YYDKDF (reference sequence). The CDR3 length is 16 residues. The V gene lost 0 bases and the J gene lost 2 bases, with 12 bases spanning the gap.

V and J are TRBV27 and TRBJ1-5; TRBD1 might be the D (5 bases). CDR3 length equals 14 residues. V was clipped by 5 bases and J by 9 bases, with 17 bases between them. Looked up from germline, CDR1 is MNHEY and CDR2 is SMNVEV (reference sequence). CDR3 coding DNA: TGTGCCAGCAGTCCATCGACAGATTTCGGGCCCCAGCATTTT. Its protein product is CASSPSTDFGPQHF.

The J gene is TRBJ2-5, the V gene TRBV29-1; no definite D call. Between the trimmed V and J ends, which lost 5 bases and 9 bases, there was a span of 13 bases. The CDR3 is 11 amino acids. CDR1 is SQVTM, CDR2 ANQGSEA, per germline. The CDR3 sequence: CSVLALGAQYF. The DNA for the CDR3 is TGCAGCGTTTTGGCTCTTGGGGCCCAGTACTTC.

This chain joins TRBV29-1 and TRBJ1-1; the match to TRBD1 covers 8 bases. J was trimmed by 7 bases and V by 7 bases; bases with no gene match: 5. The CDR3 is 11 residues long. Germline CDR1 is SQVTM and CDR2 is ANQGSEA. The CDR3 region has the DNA TGCAGCGAAGGGACAGGTGTTGAAGCTTTCTTT. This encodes CSEGTGVEAFF.

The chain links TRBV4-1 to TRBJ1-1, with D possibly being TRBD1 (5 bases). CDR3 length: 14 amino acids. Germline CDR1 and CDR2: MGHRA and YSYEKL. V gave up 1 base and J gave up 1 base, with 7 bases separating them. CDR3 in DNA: TGCGCCAGCAGCCAAGTGGGACGGAACACTGAAGCTTTCTTT. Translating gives CASSQVGRNTEAFF.

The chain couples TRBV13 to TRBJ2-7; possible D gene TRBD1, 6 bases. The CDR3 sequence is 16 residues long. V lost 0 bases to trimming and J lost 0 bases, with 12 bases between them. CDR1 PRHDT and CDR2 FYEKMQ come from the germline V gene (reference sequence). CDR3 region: CASSLGQGLDSYEQYF. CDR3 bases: TGTGCCAGCAGCTTAGGACAGGGTCTAGACTCCTACGAGCAGTACTTC. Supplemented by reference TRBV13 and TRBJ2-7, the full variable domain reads AAGVIQSPRHLIKEKRETATLKCYPIPRHDTVYWYQQGPGQDPQFLISFYEKMQSDKGSIPDRFSAQQFSDYHSELNMSSLELGDSALYFCASSLGQGLDSYEQYFGPGTRLTVT.

For the CDR3, the DNA is TGTGCCAGCAGCTTAGCGTTAGCGGGAAACGAGCAGTACTTC. This codes for CASSLALAGNEQYF. The rearrangement joins TRBV7-9 to TRBJ2-7; the match to TRBD2 covers 8 bases. The V gene's germline CDR1 is SEHNR and CDR2 FQNEAQ (reference sequence). CDR3 size: 14 residues. V lost 0 bases, J lost 5 bases, and 3 bases stayed unmatched.

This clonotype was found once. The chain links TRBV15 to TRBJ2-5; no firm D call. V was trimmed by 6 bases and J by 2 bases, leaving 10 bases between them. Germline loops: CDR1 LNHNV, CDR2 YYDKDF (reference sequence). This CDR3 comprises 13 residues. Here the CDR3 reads CATSRSSQETQYF. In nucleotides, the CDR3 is TGTGCCACCAGTAGAAGCAGTCAAGAGACCCAGTACTTC.

CDR3 nucleotides: TGTGCCAGCGGTGTGGGGTTTGAGCAGTACTTC. This translates into CASGVGFEQYF. V and J are TRBV27 and TRBJ2-7; D gene ambiguous. The CDR3 consists of 11 residues. The V gene lost 8 bases and the J gene lost 7 bases, with 12 bases spanning the gap. Germline values: CDR1 MNHEY, CDR2 SMNVEV (reference sequence).

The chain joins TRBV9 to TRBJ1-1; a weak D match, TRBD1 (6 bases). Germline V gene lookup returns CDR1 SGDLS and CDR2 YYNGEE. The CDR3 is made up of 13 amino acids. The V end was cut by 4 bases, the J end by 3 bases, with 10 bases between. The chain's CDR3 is CASSMDSHTEAFF. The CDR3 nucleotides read TGTGCCAGCAGCATGGACAGCCACACTGAAGCTTTCTTT.

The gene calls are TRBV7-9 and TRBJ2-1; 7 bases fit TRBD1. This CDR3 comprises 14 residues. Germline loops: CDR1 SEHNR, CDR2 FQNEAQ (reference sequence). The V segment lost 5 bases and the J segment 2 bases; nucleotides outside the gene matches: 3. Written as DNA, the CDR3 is TGTGCCAGCAGCGGGACAGAAACCTACAATGAGCAGTTCTTC. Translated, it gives CASSGTETYNEQFF.

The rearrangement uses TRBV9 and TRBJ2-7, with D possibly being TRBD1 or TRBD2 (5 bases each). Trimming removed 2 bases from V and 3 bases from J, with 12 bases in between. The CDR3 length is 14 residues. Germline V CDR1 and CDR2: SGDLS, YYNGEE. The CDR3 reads CASSVGDLGYEQYF. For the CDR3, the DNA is TGTGCCAGCAGCGTCGGGGACCTCGGCTACGAGCAGTACTTC.

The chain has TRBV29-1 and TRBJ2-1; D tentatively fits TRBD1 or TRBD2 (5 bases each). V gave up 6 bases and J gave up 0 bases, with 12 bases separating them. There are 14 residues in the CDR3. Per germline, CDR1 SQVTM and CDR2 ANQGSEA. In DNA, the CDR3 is TGCAGCGTGGGACCGCCGAGCTCCTACAATGAGCAGTTCTTC. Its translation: CSVGPPSSYNEQFF.

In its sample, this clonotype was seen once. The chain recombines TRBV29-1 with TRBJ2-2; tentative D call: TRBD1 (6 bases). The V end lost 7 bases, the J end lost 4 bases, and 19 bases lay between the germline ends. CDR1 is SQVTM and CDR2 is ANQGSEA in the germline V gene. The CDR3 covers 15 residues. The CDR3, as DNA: TGCAGCGAATCTAACCGGACAGAGCTCACCGGGGAGCTGTTTTTT. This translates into CSESNRTELTGELFF.

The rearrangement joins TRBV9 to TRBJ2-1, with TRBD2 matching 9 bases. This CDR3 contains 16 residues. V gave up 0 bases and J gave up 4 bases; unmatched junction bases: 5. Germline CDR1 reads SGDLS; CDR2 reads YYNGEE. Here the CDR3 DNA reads TGTGCCAGCAGCGTAGGTAGCGGGAGCCGGTACAATGAGCAGTTCTTC. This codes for CASSVGSGSRYNEQFF. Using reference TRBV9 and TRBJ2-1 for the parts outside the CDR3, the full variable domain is DSGVTQTPKHLITATGQRVTLRCSPRSGDLSVYWYQQSLDQGLQFLIQYYNGEERAKGNILERFSAQQFPDLHSELNLSSLELGDSALYFCASSVGSGSRYNEQFFGPGTRLTVL.

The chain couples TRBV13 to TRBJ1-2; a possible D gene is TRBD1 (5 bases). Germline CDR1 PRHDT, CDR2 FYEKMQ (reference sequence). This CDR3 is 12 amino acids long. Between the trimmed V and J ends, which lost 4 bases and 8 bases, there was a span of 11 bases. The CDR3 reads CASSSLGRGYTF. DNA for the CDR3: TGTGCCAGCAGCTCATTGGGACGGGGCTACACCTTC.

CDR3 amino acids: CASSKQTGGRNYGYTF. The CDR3 coding sequence is TGTGCCAGCAGCAAGCAGACAGGGGGTCGAAACTATGGCTACACCTTC. The chain combines TRBV7-2 with TRBJ1-2; 9 bases map to TRBD1. Trimming cost V 5 bases and J 2 bases; bases outside gene matches: 9. The CDR3 totals 16 residues. CDR1 is SGHTA, CDR2 FQGNSA, per germline.

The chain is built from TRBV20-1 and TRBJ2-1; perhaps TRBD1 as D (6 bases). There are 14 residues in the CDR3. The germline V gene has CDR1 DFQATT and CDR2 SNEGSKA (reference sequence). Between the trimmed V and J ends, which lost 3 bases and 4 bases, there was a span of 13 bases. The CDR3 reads CSARVQGNYNEQFF. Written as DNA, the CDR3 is TGCAGTGCTAGGGTACAGGGTAATTACAATGAGCAGTTCTTC.